A single sample gave rise to the 19 T cell receptor beta chains below, sequenced in a study of blood T cells in healthy people across ages. PCR was performed a second time for roughly 7 to 11 cycles using a sample-barcoded 5' primer and a J-beta primer mix. MiXCR, applied by TCRdb to the 5' RACE reads, yields one record per CDR3 protein. The repertoire consists of approximately 800,000 distinct CDR3 sequences, with roughly 46% occurring once and the leading ten covering 15% to 20%. The sequenced sample consisted of blood. These receptors were taken from a man aged 80 or over in good health.

V and J are TRBV30 and TRBJ1-5; D is perhaps TRBD1 (5 bases). V shed 1 base and J shed 5 bases, with 9 bases lying between them. The CDR3 consists of 13 residues. The germline V gene encodes CDR1 GTSNPN and CDR2 SVGIG (reference sequence). In DNA form, the CDR3 reads TGTGCCTGGAGTGAACAGGATGATCAGCCCCAGCATTTT. This translates into CAWSEQDDQPQHF.

This CDR3 is CSVPPGSTNYGYTF. The CDR3 coding sequence is TGCAGCGTCCCCCCGGGCTCGACTAACTATGGCTACACCTTC. The genes are TRBV29-1 and TRBJ1-2; D remains ambiguous. Trimming shortened V by 6 bases and J by 0 bases, and 14 bases separated the two germline ends. The germline CDR1 and CDR2 sequences are SQVTM and ANQGSEA. This CDR3 is built from 14 residues.

There are many counts of this clonotype. This chain links TRBV29-1 with TRBJ2-3, with 7 bases identical to TRBD2. The CDR3 covers 13 residues. Germline V gene sequence: CDR1 SQVTM, CDR2 ANQGSEA. V was pared by 3 bases and J by 2 bases, with 2 bases of the junction left unmatched. The CDR3 loop is CSVDSGTTDTQYF. The CDR3 nucleotides are TGCAGCGTTGACAGCGGGACCACAGATACGCAGTATTTT.

The chain combines TRBV20-1 with TRBJ2-4, with 8 positions matching TRBD1. Germline CDR1 is DFQATT and CDR2 is SNEGSKA (reference sequence). This CDR3 spans 17 amino acids. After removal of 2 bases from V and 4 bases from J, the junction contained 13 bases not matched to a gene. The CDR3 loop is CSARPGQGGRVKNIQYF. The CDR3 DNA reads TGCAGTGCTAGACCAGGACAGGGCGGCAGGGTAAAAAACATTCAGTACTTC.

J is TRBJ2-3 and V is TRBV2; no clear D gene. Between the trimmed V and J ends, which lost 5 bases and 6 bases, there was a span of 21 bases. Germline V gene data show CDR1 as SNHLY and CDR2 as FYNNEI. The CDR3 consists of 16 residues. This CDR3 is CASSPQISARKDTQYF. CDR3 sequence (DNA): TGTGCCAGCAGTCCCCAGATTAGTGCGAGAAAGGATACGCAGTATTTT.

The chain carries TRBV5-1 and TRBJ2-6; either TRBD1 or TRBD2 may fit D (5 bases each). V gave up 4 bases and J gave up 0 bases, with 20 bases separating them. There are 19 residues in the CDR3. Germline V lookup: CDR1 SGHRS, CDR2 YFSETQ. This CDR3 reads CASSAAGGTSYSGANVLTF. The CDR3 bases are TGCGCCAGCAGCGCCGCCGGTGGGACCTCTTACTCTGGGGCCAACGTCCTGACTTTC. The full variable domain, its missing parts supplied by reference TRBV5-1 and TRBJ2-6, is KAGVTQTPRYLIKTRGQQVTLSCSPISGHRSVSWYQQTPGQGLQFLFEYFSETQRNKGNFPGRFSGRQFSNSRSEMNVSTLELGDSALYLCASSAAGGTSYSGANVLTFGAGSRLTVL.

In this sample, this clonotype turned up many times. The chain uses TRBV6-2 or TRBV6-3 and TRBJ2-4, with TRBD2 matching over 9 bases. In germline, CDR1 is MNHEY, CDR2 SVGEGT. CDR3 length: 13 residues. V gave up 7 bases and J gave up 7 bases; unmatched junction bases: 5. The DNA for the CDR3 is TGTGCCAGCACCTTAGCGGGAGTTAACATTCAGTACTTC. Residues: CASTLAGVNIQYF.

The chain recombines TRBV15 with TRBJ1-2; weak D call: TRBD1 (5 bases). Germline lookup yields CDR1 LNHNV and CDR2 YYDKDF (reference sequence). The CDR3 spans 14 residues. V lost 5 bases to trimming and J lost 7 bases, with 17 bases between them. The CDR3 DNA is TGTGCCACCAGCCTAACCGGGACTCCAAGTGGCTACACCTTC. The encoded protein is CATSLTGTPSGYTF.

This clonotype was found many times. The rearrangement joins TRBV20-1 to TRBJ2-3, with 11 bases that match TRBD2. The CDR3 runs 15 residues. Germline-derived CDR1 and CDR2 are DFQATT and SNEGSKA (reference sequence). Unmatched junction bases numbered 7, after V lost 6 bases and J lost 2 bases. The CDR3 region has the DNA TGCAGTGCGCCGGGACTAGCGGAACTCACAGATACGCAGTATTTT. Protein sequence: CSAPGLAELTDTQYF.

This clonotype was counted only a few times. CDR3 amino acids: CATSAASGTSVGSSYNEQFF. The CDR3, as DNA: TGTGCCACCAGTGCCGCATCGGGGACTAGCGTTGGAAGCTCCTACAATGAGCAGTTCTTC. The chain joins TRBV24-1 to TRBJ2-1, with 10 bases identical to TRBD2. The junction had 15 bases not matched to a gene; V was cut back by 5 bases and J by 0 bases. Germline loops: CDR1 KGHDR, CDR2 SFDVKD. This CDR3 is 20 amino acids long.

This clonotype has only one observation. A much larger clone sits a single nucleotide away, making a read error possible. V and J are TRBV27 and TRBJ2-1, with 7 bases aligning to TRBD1. CDR3 length: 15 residues. Germline loops: CDR1 MNHEY, CDR2 SMNVEV (reference sequence). V gave up 4 bases and J gave up 0 bases; unmatched junction bases: 3. For the CDR3, the DNA is TGTGCCAGCAGTTCGGACAGGAGCTCCTACAATGAGCAGTTCTTC. It specifies CASSSDRSSYNEQFF.

This clonotype appeared a few times. A much larger clone sits a single nucleotide away, making a read error possible. V and J are TRBV7-3 and TRBJ1-6; 7 positions match TRBD1. Germline V CDR1 and CDR2: SGHTA, FQGTGA. V was pared by 7 bases and J by 7 bases, with 10 bases of the junction left unmatched. The CDR3 loop spans 15 amino acids. The CDR3 DNA reads as TGTGCCAGCACCGAAGGTGGGACAGCCAATTCACCCCTCCACTTT. Protein sequence: CASTEGGTANSPLHF.

The chain links TRBV6-1 to TRBJ1-2, with TRBD1 matching over 10 bases. Trimming took 8 bases from V and 6 from J; bases not matched to a gene: 12. Germline values: CDR1 MNHNS, CDR2 SASEGT. CDR3 size: 15 residues. DNA for the CDR3: TGTGCCAGCCAACCGAGGACAGGGGGGTTAGATGGCTACACCTTC. This sequence encodes CASQPRTGGLDGYTF.

This clonotype was recorded many times. The chain combines TRBV5-6 with TRBJ2-5; TRBD2 aligns across 11 bases. Germline V gene lookup returns CDR1 SGHDT and CDR2 YYEEEE. CDR3 length equals 14 residues. V lost 3 bases and J lost 4; bases outside the gene matches: 2. CDR3 DNA: TGTGCCAGCAGCTCTGGACTAGCGGGAGAGACCCAGTACTTC. Encoded protein: CASSSGLAGETQYF. The full variable domain, rest sourced from reference TRBV5-6 and TRBJ2-5, is DAGVTQSPTHLIKTRGQQVTLRCSPKSGHDTVSWYQQALGQGPQFIFQYYEEEERQRGNFPDRFSGHQFPNYSSELNVNALLLGDSALYLCASSSGLAGETQYFGPGTRLLVL.

The chain employs TRBV25-1 and TRBJ1-1, with 9 bases lining up with TRBD1. With 7 bases clipped from V and 5 bases from J, the junction kept 5 bases outside the gene matches. There are 13 residues in the CDR3. Germline values: CDR1 MGHDK, CDR2 SYGVNS. The CDR3 DNA sequence: TGTGCCAGCATGGGACAGGGAGGGACTGAAGCTTTCTTT. Its translation: CASMGQGGTEAFF.

This clonotype has just a few counts. The chain recombines TRBV20-1 with TRBJ2-1, with D tentatively TRBD2 (6 bases). The CDR3 has 15 amino acids. CDR1 and CDR2 (germline): DFQATT, SNEGSKA (reference sequence). The ends were cut back, 3 bases at V and 8 bases at J, with 20 bases in the middle. CDR3 sequence (DNA): TGCAGTGCTAGTATAGTGCGGGGCCCCGGCGATGAGCAGTTCTTC. The encoded protein is CSASIVRGPGDEQFF.

This clonotype was picked up one time. Mismatch with germline at one junction end may stem from a read error. The gene calls are TRBV28 and TRBJ2-3, with 9 bases matching TRBD1. This CDR3 is 16 amino acids long. Germline V gene data show CDR1 as MDHEN and CDR2 as SYDVKM. For the CDR3, the DNA is TGTGCCAGCAGTTTCCGGACAGGGGCTCGCACAGATACACAGTATTTT. Encoded protein: CASSFRTGARTDTQYF.

V usage is TRBV7-2 and J usage is TRBJ2-7; no clear D. CDR3 length: 16 residues. Deletions cut 1 base from V and 7 bases from J, with 20 bases between. The germline V gene encodes CDR1 SGHTA and CDR2 FQGNSA. The CDR3 sequence: CASSLVQAAAYNEQYF. The CDR3 DNA reads TGTGCCAGCAGCTTAGTGCAAGCAGCCGCCTACAATGAGCAGTACTTC.

The chain recombines TRBV27 with TRBJ2-7, with 9 bases identical to TRBD2. The J call is in doubt because the DNA end fits TRBJ2-5 better. Germline V lookup: CDR1 MNHEY, CDR2 SMNVEV (reference sequence). The CDR3 spans 15 residues. The chain's CDR3 is CASTARTSEQETQYF. For the CDR3, the DNA is TGTGCCAGCACTGCAAGGACTAGCGAACAAGAGACCCAGTACTTC.